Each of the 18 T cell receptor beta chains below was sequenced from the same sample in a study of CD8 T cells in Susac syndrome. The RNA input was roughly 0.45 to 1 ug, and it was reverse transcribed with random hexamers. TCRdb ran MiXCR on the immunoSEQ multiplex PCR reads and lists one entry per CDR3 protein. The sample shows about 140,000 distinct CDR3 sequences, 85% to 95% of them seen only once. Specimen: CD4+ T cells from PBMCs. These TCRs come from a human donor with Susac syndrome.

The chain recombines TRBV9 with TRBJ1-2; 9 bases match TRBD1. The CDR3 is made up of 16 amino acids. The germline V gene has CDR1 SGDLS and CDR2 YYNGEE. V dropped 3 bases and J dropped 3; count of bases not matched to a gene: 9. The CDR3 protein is CASSDGQGRVDYGYTF. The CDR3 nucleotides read TGTGCCAGCAGCGACGGACAGGGGCGAGTGGACTATGGCTACACCTTC.

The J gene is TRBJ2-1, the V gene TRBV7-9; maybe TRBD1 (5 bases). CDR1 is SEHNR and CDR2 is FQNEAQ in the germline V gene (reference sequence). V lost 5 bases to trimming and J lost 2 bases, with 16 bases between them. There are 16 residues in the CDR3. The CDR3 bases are TGTGCCAGCAGCCCAAGGGGTGACGGAGCCTACAATGAGCAGTTCTTC. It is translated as CASSPRGDGAYNEQFF.

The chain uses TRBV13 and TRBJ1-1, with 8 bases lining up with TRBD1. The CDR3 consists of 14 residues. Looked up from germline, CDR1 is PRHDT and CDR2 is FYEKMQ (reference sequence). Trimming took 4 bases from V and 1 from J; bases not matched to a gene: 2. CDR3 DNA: TGTGCCAGCAGCTACGACAGGGGGAACACTGAAGCTTTCTTT. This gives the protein CASSYDRGNTEAFF.

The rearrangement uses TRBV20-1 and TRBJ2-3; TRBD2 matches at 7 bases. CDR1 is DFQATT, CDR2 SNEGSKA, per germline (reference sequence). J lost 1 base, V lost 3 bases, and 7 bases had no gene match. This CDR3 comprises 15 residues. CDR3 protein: CSASQRTSGTDTQYF. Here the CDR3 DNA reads TGCAGTGCTAGTCAAAGGACTAGTGGCACAGATACGCAGTATTTT.

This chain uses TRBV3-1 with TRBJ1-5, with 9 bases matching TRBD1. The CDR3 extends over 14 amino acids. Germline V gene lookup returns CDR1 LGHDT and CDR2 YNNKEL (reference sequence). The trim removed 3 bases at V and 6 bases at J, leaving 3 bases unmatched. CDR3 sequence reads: CASSQGQGIQPQHF. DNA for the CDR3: TGTGCCAGCAGCCAGGGACAGGGCATTCAGCCCCAGCATTTT.

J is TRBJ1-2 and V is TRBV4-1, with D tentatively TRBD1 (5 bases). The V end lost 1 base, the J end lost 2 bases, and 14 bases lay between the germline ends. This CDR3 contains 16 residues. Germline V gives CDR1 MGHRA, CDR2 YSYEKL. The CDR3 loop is CASSQVLTGANYGYTF. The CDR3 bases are TGCGCCAGCAGCCAAGTTCTTACCGGGGCAAACTATGGCTACACCTTC.

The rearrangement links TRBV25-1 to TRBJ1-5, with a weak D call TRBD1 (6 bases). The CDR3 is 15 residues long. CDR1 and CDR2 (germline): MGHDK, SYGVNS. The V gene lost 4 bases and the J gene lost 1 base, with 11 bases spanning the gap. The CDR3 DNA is TGTGCCAGCAGTGTCCAGGGGATGAGCAATCAGCCCCAGCATTTT. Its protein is CASSVQGMSNQPQHF.

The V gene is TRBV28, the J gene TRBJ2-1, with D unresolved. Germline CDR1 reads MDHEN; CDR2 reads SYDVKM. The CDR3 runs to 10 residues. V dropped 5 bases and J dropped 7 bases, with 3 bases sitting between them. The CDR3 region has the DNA TGTGCCAGCAGTAGGAATGAGCAGTTCTTC. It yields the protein CASSRNEQFF.

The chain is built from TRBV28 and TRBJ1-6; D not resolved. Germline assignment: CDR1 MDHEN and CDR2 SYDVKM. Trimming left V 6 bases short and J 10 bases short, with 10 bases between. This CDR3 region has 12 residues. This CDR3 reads CASSLEGSPLHF. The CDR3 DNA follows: TGTGCCAGCAGCCTAGAAGGATCACCCCTCCACTTT.

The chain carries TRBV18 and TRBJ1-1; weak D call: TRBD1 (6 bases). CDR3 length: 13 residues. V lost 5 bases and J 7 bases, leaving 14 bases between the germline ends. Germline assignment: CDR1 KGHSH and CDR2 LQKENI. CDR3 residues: CASSDDRQIEAFF. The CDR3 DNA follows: TGTGCCAGCTCAGACGACAGGCAGATTGAAGCTTTCTTT.

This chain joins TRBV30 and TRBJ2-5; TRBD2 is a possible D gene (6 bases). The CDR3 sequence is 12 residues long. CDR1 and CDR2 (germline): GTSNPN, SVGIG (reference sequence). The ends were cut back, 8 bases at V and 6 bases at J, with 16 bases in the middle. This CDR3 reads CALGQGGKTQYF. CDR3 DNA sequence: TGTGCCCTGGGGCAGGGAGGAAAGACCCAGTACTTC.

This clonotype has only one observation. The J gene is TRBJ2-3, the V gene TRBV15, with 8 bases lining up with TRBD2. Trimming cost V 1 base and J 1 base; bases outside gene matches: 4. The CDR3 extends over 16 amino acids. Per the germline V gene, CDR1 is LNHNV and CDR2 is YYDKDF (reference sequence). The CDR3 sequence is CATSRALSGGTDTQYF. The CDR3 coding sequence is TGTGCCACCAGCAGAGCCCTTAGCGGGGGCACAGATACGCAGTATTTT. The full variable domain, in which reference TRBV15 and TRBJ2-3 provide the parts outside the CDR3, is DAMVIQNPRYQVTQFGKPVTLSCSQTLNHNVMYWYQQKSSQAPKLLFHYYDKDFNNEADTPDNFQSRRPNTSFCFLDIRSPGLGDTAMYLCATSRALSGGTDTQYFGPGTRLTVL.

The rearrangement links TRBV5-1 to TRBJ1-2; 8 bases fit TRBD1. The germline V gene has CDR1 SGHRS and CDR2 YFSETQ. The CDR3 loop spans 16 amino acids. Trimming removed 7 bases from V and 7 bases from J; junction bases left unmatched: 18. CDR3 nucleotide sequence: TGCGCCAGCGCTGACCACGTCCTGACAGGGGAGTCTGGCTACACCTTC. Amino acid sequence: CASADHVLTGESGYTF.

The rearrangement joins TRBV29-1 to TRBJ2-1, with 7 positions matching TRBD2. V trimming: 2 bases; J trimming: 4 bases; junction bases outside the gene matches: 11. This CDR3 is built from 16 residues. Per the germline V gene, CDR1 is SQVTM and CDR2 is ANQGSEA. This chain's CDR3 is CSVEMGLAESYNEQFF. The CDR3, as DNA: TGCAGCGTTGAAATGGGGCTAGCGGAGAGTTACAATGAGCAGTTCTTC.

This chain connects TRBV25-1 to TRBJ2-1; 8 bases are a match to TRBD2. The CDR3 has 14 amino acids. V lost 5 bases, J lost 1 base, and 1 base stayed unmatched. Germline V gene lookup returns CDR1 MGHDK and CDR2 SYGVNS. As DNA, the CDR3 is TGTGCCAGCAGTAAGCGGGGGTCCTACAATGAGCAGTTCTTC. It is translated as CASSKRGSYNEQFF.

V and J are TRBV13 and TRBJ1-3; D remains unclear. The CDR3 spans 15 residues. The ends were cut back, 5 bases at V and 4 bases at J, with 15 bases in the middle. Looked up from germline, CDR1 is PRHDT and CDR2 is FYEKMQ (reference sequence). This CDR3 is CASSLRRRPGNTIYF. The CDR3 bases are TGTGCCAGCAGCCTCCGCAGAAGACCGGGAAACACCATATATTTT.

CDR3: CASSWPRTGTNTEAFF. DNA for the CDR3: TGCGCCAGCAGCTGGCCCCGGACAGGAACGAACACTGAAGCTTTCTTT. The J gene is TRBJ1-1, the V gene TRBV4-1; 7 nucleotides line up with TRBD1. Germline assignment: CDR1 MGHRA and CDR2 YSYEKL. The CDR3 runs to 16 residues. V shed 5 bases, J shed 1 base, and the junction held 10 bases outside the gene matches.

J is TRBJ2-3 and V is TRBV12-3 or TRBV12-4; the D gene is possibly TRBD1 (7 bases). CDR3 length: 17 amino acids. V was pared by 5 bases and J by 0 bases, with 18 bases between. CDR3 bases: TGTGCCAGCAGTCGCAGGGGGGTAGAGAGAAGCACAGATACGCAGTATTTT. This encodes CASSRRGVERSTDTQYF.